This T cell receptor (beta chain) was documented in a study of cytomegalovirus exposure and HLA in healthy donors. The study, taken as a whole, reports: Cytomegalovirus status was reportedly diagnosed by the classifier with high specificity and sensitivity. The productive fraction for most TCR beta V segments was about 90% or about 30% in an earlier analysis. When a later analysis compared HLA-associated TCR beta chains with equally common others, the HLA-associated chains turned out to be more clonally expanded and to have lower generation probabilities.

PCR primers comprised 60 Vbeta and 13 Jbeta primers. Assay used: immunoSEQ multiplex PCR; TCRdb lists only in-frame clones, some missing. The table has about 190,000 clones, around four fifths seen once. For this clone: What it binds is not known.

CDR1 is SGHRS, CDR2 YFSETQ, per germline. The CDR3 is 16 residues long. With V trimmed by 1 base and J by 0 bases, 4 bases remained unmatched. Everyone who donated was a healthy bone marrow donor. This receptor was identified in a man in his forties in good health and CMV-seropositive. Material: PBMCs. V is TRBV5-1 and J is TRBJ1-3, with 7 bases identical to TRBD1. This CDR3 reads CASSLQAGGSGNTIYF. The CDR3 region has the DNA TGCGCCAGCAGCTTGCAAGCAGGGGGCTCTGGAAACACCATATATTTT.